The clone carrying this T cell receptor beta chain came up once. Its target is not known. This sample is part of a study of blood T cells in healthy people across ages. Those donating, healthy Caucasian individuals from Russia, were aged about 6 to 100. The study, taken as a whole, reports: The long-lived group displayed more naive CD4+ cells, plus higher diversity, than the aged donors did.

PCR was performed a second time for about 7 to 12 cycles using a sample-barcoded 5' primer and a J-beta primer mix. TCRdb re-derived calls from the 5' RACE reads in MiXCR, one entry per CDR3 protein. The data show 1.5 million to 2 million distinct CDR3 sequences, with roughly 49% seen just once and about 2.1% held by the top ten. The sequencing input was blood. The clonotype originates from a woman aged 40 to 50 in good health.

CDR3 sequence: CATSDSPGGQETQYF. CDR3 coding DNA: TGTGCCACCAGTGATTCCCCCGGAGGGCAAGAGACCCAGTACTTC. V gene TRBV24-1 combines with J gene TRBJ2-4; the D gene is possibly TRBD2 (6 bases). The J call is uncertain, as TRBJ2-5 better fits the DNA end. CDR1 is KGHDR, CDR2 SFDVKD, per germline. The length of the CDR3 is 15 residues.